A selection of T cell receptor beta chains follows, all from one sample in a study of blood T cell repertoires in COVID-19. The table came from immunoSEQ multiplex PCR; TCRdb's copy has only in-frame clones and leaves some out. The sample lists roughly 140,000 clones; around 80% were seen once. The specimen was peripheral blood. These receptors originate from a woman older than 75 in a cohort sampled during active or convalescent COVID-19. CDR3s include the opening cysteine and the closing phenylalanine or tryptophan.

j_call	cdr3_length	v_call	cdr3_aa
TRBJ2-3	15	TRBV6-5	CASSSLAGNTDTQYF
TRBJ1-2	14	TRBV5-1	CASSGGNSNYGYTF
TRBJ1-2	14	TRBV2	CASIQVPANYGYTF
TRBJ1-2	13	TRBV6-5	CASSPDRLYGYTF
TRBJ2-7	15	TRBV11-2	CASSLFPSGAYEQYF
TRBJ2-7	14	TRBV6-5	CASINRASGREQYF
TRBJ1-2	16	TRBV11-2	CASSLGTGGPFYGYTF
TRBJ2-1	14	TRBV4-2	CASSQAGGVSEQFF
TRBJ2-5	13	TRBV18	CASSLGQQETQYF
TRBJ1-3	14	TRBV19	CASTTGQAGNTIYF
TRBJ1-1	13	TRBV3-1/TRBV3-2	CASSRGQAGKAFF
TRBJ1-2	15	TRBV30	CAWSVPRGANYGYTF
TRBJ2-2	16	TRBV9	CASSVERTGIAGELFF
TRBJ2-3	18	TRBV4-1	CASSQGTSGGASTDTQYF
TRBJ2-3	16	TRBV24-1	CATSDQAGGITDTQYF
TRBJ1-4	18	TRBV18	CASSPRGIDSSTNEKLFF